A selection of T cell receptor beta chains follows, all from one sample in a study of T cell repertoires in cytomegalovirus infection. TCRdb analysed the reads with MiXCR anew, one entry per CDR3 protein. The sample includes around 300,000 distinct CDR3 sequences, around 25% of them seen just once. These receptors' targets are unknown. The input for sequencing was cultured PBMCs, taken from culture after CMV antigen stimulation. The receptor source for this set is a human donor in good health (CMV status not recorded). Some clones in this sample may be carry-over from other donors' samples. Both conserved end residues are part of each CDR3. A D gene is named only where the DNA matches it firmly. Clone sizes are given selectively: once, few, many, or a class where the clone is expanded.

>-|TRBV19|TRBJ2-3|-
CASSIVGRGSTDTQYF
TGTGCCAGTAGTATAGTAGGCAGGGGAAGCACAGATACGCAGTATTTT
>-|TRBV4-1|TRBJ2-1|-
CASSQTAETYNEQFF
TGCGCCAGCAGCCAAACAGCGGAAACCTACAATGAGCAGTTCTTC
>TRBD1|TRBV19|TRBJ1-5|many
CASSSDRSGLPQHF
TGTGCCAGTAGTTCGGACAGGTCGGGATTGCCCCAGCATTTT
>TRBD1|TRBV6-5|TRBJ1-6|few
CASSYGQGYSPLHF
TGTGCCAGCAGTTACGGACAGGGATATTCACCCCTCCACTTT
>-|TRBV4-3|TRBJ1-2|-
CASSQGGIRDYGYTF
TGCGCCAGCAGCCAAGGGGGCATAAGAGACTATGGCTACACCTTC
>-|TRBV12-3/TRBV12-4|TRBJ2-1|-
CASSRSEQFF
TGTGCCAGCAGCCGTAGTGAGCAGTTCTTC
>-|TRBV4-3|TRBJ1-2|many
CASSQDQQGLYGYTF
TGCGCCAGCAGCCAAGATCAACAGGGCCTCTATGGCTACACCTTC
>TRBD1|TRBV30|TRBJ1-5|-
CAWGQGSNQPQHF
TGTGCCTGGGGACAGGGGTCCAATCAGCCCCAGCATTTT
>TRBD2|TRBV11-2|TRBJ2-1|-
CASSSISGRGWNEQFF
TGTGCCAGCAGCTCGATTAGCGGGAGGGGCTGGAATGAGCAGTTCTTC
>-|TRBV7-3|TRBJ2-3|many
CASSPHSTDTQYF
TGTGCCAGCAGCCCGCATAGCACAGATACGCAGTATTTT
>-|TRBV3-1|TRBJ2-7|-
CASSSGGGSSYEQYF
TGTGCCAGCAGTTCTGGCGGGGGCAGCTCCTACGAGCAGTACTTC
>-|TRBV20-1|TRBJ1-6|-
CSAPGTPNYNSPLHF
TGCAGTGCTCCCGGTACACCCAACTATAATTCACCCCTCCACTTT
>-|TRBV5-5|TRBJ1-5|few
CASSWQTSGNQPQHF
TGTGCCAGCAGCTGGCAGACAAGTGGCAATCAGCCCCAGCATTTT
>-|TRBV6-5|TRBJ2-7|few
CASSYSRPGTSSYEQYF
TGTGCCAGCAGTTACTCGAGGCCAGGGACCTCCTCCTACGAGCAGTACTTC
>-|TRBV14|TRBJ2-1|-
CASSQDRGVAVYNEQFF
TGTGCCAGCAGCCAAGACAGAGGGGTAGCGGTCTACAATGAGCAGTTCTTC
>-|TRBV28|TRBJ2-1|-
CASSPGGRGYYNEQFF
TGTGCCAGCAGCCCCGGGGGGCGGGGGTACTACAATGAGCAGTTCTTC
>-|TRBV29-1|TRBJ1-1|-
CSVEVGGGSGAFF
TGCAGCGTTGAGGTTGGGGGGGGGAGTGGAGCTTTCTTT
>TRBD1|TRBV4-1|TRBJ2-7|few
CASRSTGQGGYEQYF
TGCGCCAGCAGGAGTACGGGACAGGGGGGTTACGAGCAGTACTTC
>TRBD1|TRBV7-3|TRBJ1-1|few
CASSWDRGREAFF
TGTGCCAGCAGCTGGGACAGGGGTCGAGAAGCTTTCTTT
>-|TRBV20-1|TRBJ2-5|few
CSASRLGETQYF
TGCAGTGCTTCCCGGCTAGGAGAGACCCAGTACTTC
>-|TRBV7-2|TRBJ2-1|-
CASSLEVPLSYNEQFF
TGTGCCAGCAGCTTAGAGGTTCCCCTATCCTACAATGAGCAGTTCTTC
>-|TRBV29-1|TRBJ2-7|few
CSVAEDRSYEQYF
TGCAGCGTTGCAGAGGACCGCTCCTACGAGCAGTACTTC
>-|TRBV7-2|TRBJ2-2|many
CASTFGASNTGELFF
TGTGCCAGCACCTTCGGGGCCTCGAACACCGGGGAGCTGTTTTTT
>TRBD1|TRBV29-1|TRBJ2-3|once
CSVAGQGADTQYF
TGCAGCGTTGCCGGACAGGGGGCAGATACGCAGTATTTT
>-|TRBV2|TRBJ1-4|-
CASRGARVRDNEKLFF
TGTGCCAGCAGGGGGGCGCGGGTTCGGGATAATGAAAAACTGTTTTTT
>-|TRBV19|TRBJ1-1|-
CASSIREGNEAFF
TGTGCCAGTAGTATCCGAGAGGGAAATGAAGCTTTCTTT
>-|TRBV19|TRBJ1-1|few
CASTPFGGVTEAFF
TGTGCCAGTACCCCATTTGGGGGGGTCACTGAAGCTTTCTTT
>-|TRBV7-3|TRBJ2-1|few
CASSSGPTGGQFF
TGTGCCAGCAGCTCGGGACCAACCGGGGGGCAGTTCTTC
>-|TRBV12-3/TRBV12-4|TRBJ1-1|-
CASSLAGEYTEAFF
TGTGCCAGCAGTTTAGCCGGGGAGTACACTGAAGCTTTCTTT
>-|TRBV7-2|TRBJ1-2|many
CASSLGQNHYGYTF
TGTGCCAGCAGCTTAGGCCAGAACCACTATGGCTACACCTTC
>-|TRBV5-1|TRBJ2-1|few
CASSLEGGYNNEQFF
TGCGCCAGCAGCTTGGAAGGCGGGTACAACAATGAGCAGTTCTTC
>TRBD2|TRBV7-8|TRBJ2-1|few
CASSLRSAGGTIHNEQFF
TGTGCCAGCAGCTTAAGGTCGGCGGGAGGGACAATACATAATGAGCAGTTCTTC
>-|TRBV6-1|TRBJ1-1|few
CASSEVLNTEAFF
TGTGCCAGCAGTGAAGTGCTGAACACTGAAGCTTTCTTT
>-|TRBV28|TRBJ2-7|few
CASSLGVPAYEQYF
TGTGCCAGCAGTTTGGGGGTCCCCGCCTACGAGCAGTACTTC
>-|TRBV24-1|TRBJ2-3|-
CATSDLHRPYF
TGTGCCACCAGTGATTTGCATCGACCCTATTTT
>-|TRBV28|TRBJ1-2|few
CASSPHPEPYGYTF
TGTGCCAGCAGTCCCCACCCAGAGCCCTATGGCTACACCTTC
>-|TRBV20-1|TRBJ2-7|few
CSAIPGLDEQYF
TGCAGTGCAATCCCAGGGCTCGACGAGCAGTACTTC
>-|TRBV28|TRBJ1-4|-
CASSFRDTRGEKLFF
TGTGCCAGCAGTTTTCGGGACACCAGGGGTGAAAAACTGTTTTTT
>TRBD2|TRBV6-2/TRBV6-3|TRBJ2-1|few
CASNKGLAEQFF
TGTGCCAGCAATAAAGGACTAGCCGAGCAGTTCTTC
>-|TRBV20-1|TRBJ1-4|-
CSARVHSPNEKLFF
TGCAGTGCTAGGGTACACTCCCCAAATGAAAAACTGTTTTTT
>-|TRBV7-2|TRBJ2-5|many
CASSLQVGGIQETQYF
TGTGCCAGCAGCTTACAGGTTGGGGGGATCCAAGAGACCCAGTACTTC